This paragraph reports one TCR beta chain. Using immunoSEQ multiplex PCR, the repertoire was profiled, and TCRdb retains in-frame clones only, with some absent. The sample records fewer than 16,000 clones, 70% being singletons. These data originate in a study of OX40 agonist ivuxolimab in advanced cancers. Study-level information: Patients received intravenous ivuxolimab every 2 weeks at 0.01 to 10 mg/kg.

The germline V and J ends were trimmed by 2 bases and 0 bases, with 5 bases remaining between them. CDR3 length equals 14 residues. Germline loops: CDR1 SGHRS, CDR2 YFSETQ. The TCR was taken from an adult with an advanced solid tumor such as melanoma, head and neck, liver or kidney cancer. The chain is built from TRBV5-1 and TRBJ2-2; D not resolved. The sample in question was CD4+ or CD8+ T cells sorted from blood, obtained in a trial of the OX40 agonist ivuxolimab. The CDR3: CASSLGPNTGELFF. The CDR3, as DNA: TGCGCCAGCAGCTTAGGGCCGAACACCGGGGAGCTGTTTTTT.